The T cell receptor (beta chain) described here comes from a study of blood T cell repertoires in COVID-19. Assay used: immunoSEQ multiplex PCR; TCRdb lists only in-frame clones, some missing. The sample includes about 240,000 clones, about 80% seen only once; the top ten take approximately 3.2%. In germline, CDR1 is SEHNR, CDR2 FQNEAQ (reference sequence). Trimming removed 1 base from V and 7 bases from J, with 7 bases in between. This CDR3 is built from 12 residues. This clone has more than one count but fewer than ten. Sequenced material: peripheral blood. This clonotype was sampled from an elderly woman with acute or convalescent COVID-19. J is TRBJ1-2 and V is TRBV7-9; no clear D gene. The CDR3 sequence is CASSLGGFGYTF. CDR3 nucleotide sequence: TGTGCCAGCAGCTTAGGAGGGTTTGGCTACACCTTC.